The 27 T cell receptor beta chains in this list originate from one sample, sequenced in a study of PD-1 blockade in classical Hodgkin lymphoma. Each of the patients experienced relapse following autologous stem cell transplantation, and their brentuximab vedotin exposure differed. Produced via immunoSEQ multiplex PCR; TCRdb's table is partial and in-frame only. The table lists 95,000 or so clones, over 70% of them singletons. Sample: peripheral blood mononuclear cells (PBMCs), taken at baseline. The source is a human donor with classical Hodgkin lymphoma.

The CDR3 DNA reads as TGTGCCAGCAGTGAAGAACGAGGTTGGGGGACCCAGTACTTC. It specifies CASSEERGWGTQYF. The genes are TRBV6-1 and TRBJ2-5; no clear D. The CDR3 covers 14 residues. Germline CDR1 and CDR2: MNHNS and SASEGT. V lost 1 base, J lost 7 bases, and 13 bases lay in between.

This clone was observed once. Other DNA sequences in the sample encode the same CDR3. This chain joins TRBV7-3 and TRBJ1-1, with D hard to call. The V end lost 0 bases, the J end lost 1 base, and 6 bases lay between the germline ends. In germline, CDR1 is SGHTA, CDR2 FQGTGA. This CDR3 region has 14 residues. This CDR3 is CASSLTGGNTEAFF. The CDR3 DNA sequence: TGTGCCAGCAGCTTAACAGGCGGGAACACTGAAGCTTTCTTT.

The chain combines TRBV7-9 with TRBJ2-7, with 12 bases aligning to TRBD1. J lost 4 bases, V lost 5 bases, and 6 bases had no gene match. CDR3 length: 15 amino acids. The germline V gene encodes CDR1 SEHNR and CDR2 FQNEAQ (reference sequence). CDR3 sequence reads: CASSIGTGGRYEQYF. CDR3 nucleotides: TGTGCCAGCAGCATCGGGACAGGGGGCCGATACGAGCAGTACTTC.

V is TRBV11-1 and J is TRBJ2-1; D possibly uses TRBD1 or TRBD2 (5 bases each). The CDR3 consists of 15 residues. Trimming removed 3 bases from V and 4 bases from J, with 13 bases in between. CDR1 SGHAT and CDR2 FQDESV come from the germline V gene (reference sequence). The CDR3 loop reads CASSLARGGYNEQFF. DNA for the CDR3: TGTGCCAGCAGCTTGGCCCGGGGCGGGTACAATGAGCAGTTCTTC.

This sequence joins TRBV10-1 and TRBJ2-7; perhaps TRBD2 as D (6 bases). CDR3 length equals 15 residues. V dropped 6 bases and J dropped 6 bases, with 21 bases sitting between them. Germline lookup yields CDR1 WNHNN and CDR2 SYGVQD (reference sequence). For the CDR3, the DNA is TGCGCCAGCAGCCCCTGGGACTCCCAGTTCAGCGAGCAGTACTTC. This sequence encodes CASSPWDSQFSEQYF.

J is TRBJ1-1 and V is TRBV27; D remains ambiguous. The V gene lost 3 bases and the J gene lost 4 bases, with 12 bases spanning the gap. The CDR3 extends over 14 amino acids. Germline V gene lookup returns CDR1 MNHEY and CDR2 SMNVEV (reference sequence). The CDR3 bases are TGTGCCAGCAGTTTTAATGTTTTGGGCACTGAAGCTTTCTTT. This translates into CASSFNVLGTEAFF.

CDR3 amino acids: CASSYGQFYEQYF. The CDR3 DNA follows: TGTGCCAGCAGTTATGGGCAGTTCTACGAGCAGTACTTC. The chain joins TRBV6-5 to TRBJ2-7; D is unresolved. CDR1 and CDR2 from the germline V gene are MNHEY and SVGAGI. Deletions cut 3 bases from V and 3 bases from J, with 9 bases between. CDR3 length: 13 residues.

The genes are TRBV27 and TRBJ2-7, with unresolved D. Germline V gene data show CDR1 as MNHEY and CDR2 as SMNVEV (reference sequence). The CDR3 is 11 amino acids. V was pared by 6 bases and J by 4 bases, with 7 bases between. CDR3 bases: TGTGCCAGCAGCTCGGTTTACGAGCAGTACTTC. As protein: CASSSVYEQYF.

V is TRBV10-3 and J is TRBJ1-5, with unresolved D. The length of the CDR3 is 16 residues. Trimming cost V 0 bases and J 0 bases, with 9 bases left between them. The germline CDR1 and CDR2 sequences are ENHRY and SYGVKD. The CDR3 here is CAISESQPNSNQPQHF. In DNA form, the CDR3 reads TGTGCCATCAGTGAGTCACAGCCTAATAGCAATCAGCCCCAGCATTTT.

J is TRBJ2-3 and V is TRBV25-1; 9 nucleotides match TRBD2. Germline-derived CDR1 and CDR2 are MGHDK and SYGVNS. The CDR3 spans 16 residues. With 0 bases clipped from V and 1 base from J, the junction kept 2 bases outside the gene matches. CDR3: CASSEYLAGRTDTQYF. The CDR3 nucleotides read TGTGCCAGCAGTGAATATCTAGCGGGGCGCACAGATACGCAGTATTTT.

The rearrangement uses TRBV5-1 and TRBJ1-1, with 8 bases lining up with TRBD1. Trimming cost V 1 base and J 3 bases; bases outside gene matches: 14. Germline-derived CDR1 and CDR2 are SGHRS and YFSETQ. This CDR3 spans 18 amino acids. CDR3 sequence reads: CASSLTVQGAGQDTEAFF. Here the CDR3 DNA reads TGCGCCAGCAGCTTGACGGTGCAGGGGGCGGGCCAGGACACTGAAGCTTTCTTT.

In DNA form, the CDR3 reads TGTGCCATCAGTGAGTCTAGGGAAAAACTGTTTTTT. Its protein product is CAISESREKLFF. The rearrangement links TRBV10-3 to TRBJ1-4; D ambiguous. Per germline, CDR1 ENHRY and CDR2 SYGVKD. This CDR3 comprises 12 residues. V lost 0 bases, J lost 8 bases, and 4 bases lay in between.

This clone was seen just once. V and J are TRBV19 and TRBJ2-6, with a weak D call TRBD1 (6 bases). Germline loops: CDR1 LNHDA, CDR2 SQIVND (reference sequence). Trimming shortened V by 2 bases and J by 1 base, and 9 bases separated the two germline ends. This CDR3 spans 16 amino acids. CDR3 coding DNA: TGTGCCAGTAGTATATTAGGGGGATCTGGGGCCAACGTCCTGACTTTC. Translation gives CASSILGGSGANVLTF.

This clone occurred a few times. The rearrangement uses TRBV7-2 and TRBJ2-1; unclear D gene. This CDR3 has 11 amino acids. The germline gives CDR1 SGHTA, CDR2 FQGNSA. V shed 5 bases and J shed 8 bases, with 7 bases lying between them. DNA for the CDR3: TGTGCCAGCAGCGACCGATATGAGCAGTTCTTC. Amino acids: CASSDRYEQFF.

The chain links TRBV30 to TRBJ2-1; 10 bases align to TRBD2. J was trimmed by 6 bases and V by 3 bases; bases with no gene match: 17. This CDR3 is built from 18 residues. Germline V gene sequence: CDR1 GTSNPN, CDR2 SVGIG (reference sequence). The CDR3 DNA reads as TGTGCCTGGAGAGTGTCGCCGTTCGGTAGCGGGAGGCCCAATGAGCAGTTCTTC. Translation: CAWRVSPFGSGRPNEQFF.

This chain joins TRBV18 and TRBJ2-7; D possibly corresponds to TRBD2 (6 bases). The V gene's germline CDR1 is KGHSH and CDR2 LQKENI. The CDR3 is made up of 13 amino acids. With 3 bases removed from V and 5 bases from J, the gap between germline ends came to 11 bases. Written as DNA, the CDR3 is TGTGCCAGCTCACCTCTCCCGGGGGACGAGCAGTACTTC. Its protein is CASSPLPGDEQYF.

The gene calls are TRBV7-9 and TRBJ1-2, with 9 positions matching TRBD1. This CDR3 region has 15 residues. Germline V gene data show CDR1 as SEHNR and CDR2 as FQNEAQ (reference sequence). The trim removed 5 bases at V and 0 bases at J, leaving 4 bases unmatched. The CDR3 DNA is TGTGCCAGCAGCGAACAGGGGGCGCCTAACTATGGCTACACCTTC. Encoded protein: CASSEQGAPNYGYTF. Full variable domain (remainder filled in from reference TRBV7-9 and TRBJ1-2): DTGVSQNPRHKITKRGQNVTFRCDPISEHNRLYWYRQTLGQGPEFLTYFQNEAQLEKSRLLSDRFSAERPKGSFSTLEIQRTEQGDSAMYLCASSEQGAPNYGYTFGSGTRLTVV.

This chain links TRBV10-3 with TRBJ2-1; 7 positions agree with TRBD2. The ends lost 6 bases at V and 7 bases at J; junction bases unmatched: 9. Germline V CDR1 and CDR2: ENHRY, SYGVKD. CDR3 length equals 14 residues. The CDR3 DNA sequence: TGTGCCATCAGCATTGCGGGAGTTTTGAATGAGCAGTTCTTC. Protein: CAISIAGVLNEQFF.

The chain employs TRBV11-3 and TRBJ2-2, with TRBD2 matching over 7 bases. This CDR3 spans 17 amino acids. V lost 4 bases to trimming and J lost 1 base; unmatched junction nucleotides: 9. Germline V CDR1 and CDR2: SGHNT, YENEEA. CDR3 loop: CASSSAQRGVNTGELFF. The CDR3 region has the DNA TGTGCCAGCAGCTCGGCACAGCGGGGAGTGAACACCGGGGAGCTGTTTTTT.

This clone was seen a single time. This chain links TRBV27 with TRBJ2-7, with D possibly called TRBD1 or TRBD2 (6 bases each). V lost 3 bases, J lost 5 bases, and 11 bases lay in between. This CDR3 contains 13 residues. Germline CDR1 MNHEY, CDR2 SMNVEV (reference sequence). The CDR3 nucleotides read TGTGCCAGCAGTTTTGGGGGGCTGGACGAGCAGTACTTC. Its translation: CASSFGGLDEQYF.

The chain links TRBV5-1 to TRBJ2-7; D unresolved. In germline, CDR1 is SGHRS, CDR2 YFSETQ. The CDR3 length is 12 residues. V lost 0 bases and J 5 bases, leaving 6 bases between the germline ends. Here the CDR3 DNA reads TGCGCCAGCAGCTTGGAAGGACACGAGCAGTACTTC. Its protein product is CASSLEGHEQYF.

The V call is TRBV18, the J call TRBJ2-2; 7 bases agree with TRBD2. The CDR3 loop spans 13 amino acids. Unmatched junction bases numbered 5, after V lost 2 bases and J lost 11 bases. Germline V gene lookup returns CDR1 KGHSH and CDR2 LQKENI. Written as DNA, the CDR3 is TGTGCCAGCTCACCAGGGGCGGGAGTAGAGCTGTTTTTT. Translated: CASSPGAGVELFF.

The chain uses TRBV9 and TRBJ2-3; 9 bases line up with TRBD2. V gave up 2 bases and J gave up 1 base; unmatched junction bases: 5. CDR3 length equals 16 residues. Germline lookup yields CDR1 SGDLS and CDR2 YYNGEE. The CDR3 reads CASSVGGRDRTDTQYF. For the CDR3, the DNA is TGTGCCAGCAGCGTGGGCGGGAGGGATCGCACAGATACGCAGTATTTT.

The sample holds one count of this clone. J is TRBJ2-1 and V is TRBV5-6; D not certain. Germline CDR1 SGHDT, CDR2 YYEEEE. Trimming stripped 0 bases from V and 5 bases from J, with 18 bases between. The CDR3 has 17 amino acids. The CDR3 protein is CASSLEGAPERHNEQFF. CDR3 DNA sequence: TGTGCCAGCAGCTTGGAGGGCGCCCCGGAACGACACAATGAGCAGTTCTTC.

The sample holds one count of this clone. The V gene is TRBV19, the J gene TRBJ1-1; unclear D gene. Trimming cost V 7 bases and J 2 bases, with 17 bases left between them. The CDR3 runs 15 residues. CDR1 and CDR2 (germline): LNHDA, SQIVND (reference sequence). The CDR3 spells CASTYRAATNTEAFF. Written as DNA, the CDR3 is TGTGCCAGTACCTACCGGGCAGCGACCAACACTGAAGCTTTCTTT.

This rearrangement joins TRBV27 to TRBJ2-7; 7 nucleotides align to TRBD1. Trimming at V came to 5 bases and at J to 0 bases, leaving 4 bases not matched to a gene. Germline V gene sequence: CDR1 MNHEY, CDR2 SMNVEV (reference sequence). The CDR3 is made up of 14 amino acids. CDR3 coding DNA: TGTGCCAGCAGTGAAGACAGGGACTCCTACGAGCAGTACTTC. This translates into CASSEDRDSYEQYF.

The chain is built from TRBV5-1 and TRBJ2-2, with D possibly TRBD2 on 6 matching bases. Per the germline V gene, CDR1 is SGHRS and CDR2 is YFSETQ. V was pared by 4 bases and J by 2 bases, with 18 bases between. CDR3 length: 17 amino acids. This CDR3 is CASSPLSGTYNTGELFF. The DNA of the CDR3 is TGCGCCAGCAGCCCCCTTTCCGGGACTTATAACACCGGGGAGCTGTTTTTT.